Listed here are 16 T cell receptor beta chains from one sample, sequenced in a study of cytomegalovirus exposure and HLA in healthy donors (dated by TCRdb to 2016 to 2017). The library was made by the immunoSEQ multiplex PCR assay. A mixture of 60 forward primers for TCR Vbeta segments and 13 reverse primers for TCR Jbeta segments was used in the multiplex PCR. TCRdb mirrors the immuneACCESS table, restricted to in-frame sequences. Some clones are absent from its copies; in checked studies, under half trace to an unresolved V gene, and the reason for the others is unknown. In this sample the table shows about 150,000 clones, 78% of which occur a single time. About 3% of the sample is in the top ten clones. Sequencing input: PBMCs. Receptor source: a man aged 35-49 years in good health and CMV-seropositive.

The rearrangement uses TRBV5-1 and TRBJ1-2; 8 positions match TRBD1. The germline CDR1 and CDR2 sequences are SGHRS and YFSETQ. The CDR3 loop spans 15 amino acids. With V trimmed by 0 bases and J by 2 bases, 3 bases remained unmatched. CDR3 amino acids: CASSLEGQGNYGYTF. Here the CDR3 DNA reads TGCGCCAGCAGCTTGGAAGGACAGGGCAACTATGGCTACACCTTC.

The chain links TRBV28 to TRBJ1-4; 7 bases are a match to TRBD1. Germline-derived CDR1 and CDR2 are MDHEN and SYDVKM. The CDR3 is 16 residues long. V lost 3 bases and J lost 4; bases outside the gene matches: 8. The CDR3 sequence: CASSFEGARGNEKLFF. As DNA, the CDR3 is TGTGCCAGCAGTTTTGAGGGGGCGAGGGGTAATGAAAAACTGTTTTTT. Using reference TRBV28 and TRBJ1-4 for the parts outside the CDR3, the full variable domain is DVKVTQSSRYLVKRTGEKVFLECVQDMDHENMFWYRQDPGLGLRLIYFSYDVKMKEKGDIPEGYSVSREKKERFSLILESASTNQTSMYLCASSFEGARGNEKLFFGSGTQLSVL.

The chain combines TRBV19 with TRBJ1-5, with D possibly being TRBD1 (5 bases). Per germline, CDR1 LNHDA and CDR2 SQIVND (reference sequence). V was clipped by 3 bases and J by 2 bases, with 17 bases between them. The CDR3 length is 17 residues. The CDR3 region has the DNA TGTGCCAGTAGTATCGGATACCGGGACTCAGGCAATCAGCCCCAGCATTTT. Its translation: CASSIGYRDSGNQPQHF.

The gene calls are TRBV11-1 and TRBJ2-1; a possible D gene is TRBD2 (6 bases). V lost 3 bases to trimming and J lost 8 bases, with 8 bases between them. In germline, CDR1 is SGHAT, CDR2 FQDESV (reference sequence). This CDR3 region has 12 residues. The CDR3 is CASSFRRDEQFF. The CDR3 DNA is TGTGCCAGCAGCTTTCGGAGGGATGAGCAGTTCTTC.

This chain links TRBV30 with TRBJ2-1, with TRBD1 as a possible D gene (6 bases). Germline CDR1 GTSNPN, CDR2 SVGIG (reference sequence). The CDR3 totals 16 residues. Trimming left V 3 bases short and J 6 bases short, with 21 bases between. CDR3: CAWRPIGQSQINEQFF. CDR3 sequence (DNA): TGTGCCTGGAGACCAATCGGACAGTCCCAGATCAATGAGCAGTTCTTC.

This clone was recorded a few times. V is TRBV18 and J is TRBJ1-1, with TRBD1 identical over 7 bases. Trimming at V came to 4 bases and at J to 5 bases, leaving 7 bases not matched to a gene. The CDR3 is made up of 14 amino acids. CDR1 KGHSH and CDR2 LQKENI come from the germline V gene. The CDR3: CASSRDRAETEAFF. For the CDR3, the DNA is TGTGCCAGCTCACGAGACAGGGCTGAGACTGAAGCTTTCTTT.

This sequence joins TRBV5-4 and TRBJ2-5; 8 bases map to TRBD1. Germline CDR1 is SGHNT and CDR2 is YYREEE (reference sequence). This CDR3 comprises 14 residues. The V gene end was trimmed by 1 base and the J gene end by 3 bases; junction bases not matched to a gene: 2. The CDR3 spells CASSLKTGEETQYF. The CDR3 DNA reads TGTGCCAGCAGCTTGAAGACAGGGGAAGAGACCCAGTACTTC. Complete variable domain (other parts from reference TRBV5-4 and TRBJ2-5): ETGVTQSPTHLIKTRGQQVTLRCSSQSGHNTVSWYQQALGQGPQFIFQYYREEENGRGNFPPRFSGLQFPNYSSELNVNALELDDSALYLCASSLKTGEETQYFGPGTRLLVL.

The V call is TRBV18, the J call TRBJ2-3; unclear D gene. Trimming stripped 2 bases from V and 4 bases from J, with 7 bases between. The CDR3 loop spans 13 amino acids. CDR1 is KGHSH and CDR2 is LQKENI in the germline V gene. The CDR3 protein is CASSPGTSDTQYF. The DNA of the CDR3 is TGTGCCAGCTCACCAGGCACCTCAGATACGCAGTATTTT.

The CDR3, as DNA: TGTGCCAGCAGTTATAGTGCCCGGAACACTGAAGCTTTCTTT. Protein sequence: CASSYSARNTEAFF. The chain joins TRBV6-5 to TRBJ1-1, with unresolved D. This CDR3 is built from 14 residues. CDR1 is MNHEY and CDR2 is SVGAGI in the germline V gene. The V end was cut by 3 bases, the J end by 1 base, with 9 bases between.

This clone occurred a few times. This chain connects TRBV7-2 to TRBJ2-2, with TRBD1 as a possible D gene (6 bases). V was cut by 1 base and J by 6 bases, with 15 bases left in between. The germline V gene has CDR1 SGHTA and CDR2 FQGNSA. CDR3 size: 16 residues. This CDR3 reads CASSLGGRGVPGELFF. The CDR3 DNA follows: TGTGCCAGCAGCTTAGGAGGCAGGGGAGTGCCCGGGGAGCTGTTTTTT.

This clone was observed a handful of times. J is TRBJ2-1 and V is TRBV27; D call uncertain. CDR1 and CDR2 from the germline V gene are MNHEY and SMNVEV (reference sequence). V lost 4 bases and J lost 6, with 7 bases in between. CDR3 length: 12 amino acids. The CDR3 bases are TGTGCCAGCAGTTCTGTTTTCAATGAGCAGTTCTTC. This codes for CASSSVFNEQFF.

The table lists this clone with a few counts. The V and J genes are TRBV27 and TRBJ2-2; possibly TRBD2 for D (7 bases). Between the trimmed V and J ends, which lost 5 bases and 0 bases, there was a span of 16 bases. Per the germline V gene, CDR1 is MNHEY and CDR2 is SMNVEV (reference sequence). This CDR3 is 17 amino acids long. In DNA, the CDR3 is TGTGCCAGCAGTATGGGGGGGCAGGGTGCGAACACCGGGGAGCTGTTTTTT. Translated, it gives CASSMGGQGANTGELFF.

The V and J genes are TRBV6-1 and TRBJ2-3, with 15 positions matching TRBD2. V lost 4 bases and J lost 5; bases outside the gene matches: 4. The CDR3 runs to 16 residues. Germline V gene sequence: CDR1 MNHNS, CDR2 SASEGT. This CDR3 reads CASSGGTSGRLDTQYF. The CDR3 DNA is TGTGCCAGCAGTGGAGGGACTAGCGGGAGGCTAGATACGCAGTATTTT.

J is TRBJ2-3 and V is TRBV4-1; 15 bases are shared with TRBD2. The CDR3 covers 17 residues. V shed 4 bases, J shed 3 bases, and the junction held 5 bases outside the gene matches. The germline V gene has CDR1 MGHRA and CDR2 YSYEKL. CDR3 DNA sequence: TGCGCCAGCAGCCCCTCGGGACTAGCGGGAGGTACAGATACGCAGTATTTT. The encoded protein is CASSPSGLAGGTDTQYF.

The V call is TRBV5-1, the J call TRBJ2-7; D is ambiguous. The CDR3 has 14 amino acids. CDR1 SGHRS and CDR2 YFSETQ come from the germline V gene. V was clipped by 1 base and J by 3 bases, with 11 bases between them. The CDR3 DNA sequence: TGCGCCAGCAGCTTGTCCCCGAGTGACTACGAGCAGTACTTC. The encoded protein is CASSLSPSDYEQYF.

This clone has a single count. The rearrangement uses TRBV6-5 and TRBJ1-5, with TRBD1 identical over 9 bases. The CDR3 spans 15 residues. V shed 5 bases and J 0 bases; nucleotides not matched to a gene: 2. Germline CDR1 reads MNHEY; CDR2 reads SVGAGI. The CDR3: CASSPDRGSNQPQHF. CDR3 nucleotides: TGTGCCAGCAGTCCGGACAGGGGTAGCAATCAGCCCCAGCATTTT.